This T cell receptor beta chain was observed in a study of beta chain features in type 1 diabetes. As every portion of the isolated RNA was reverse transcribed, the sequencing read expressed TCRB transcripts. Generated by immunoSEQ multiplex PCR, the TCRdb table keeps only in-frame clones and is missing some. Counted here are roughly 300,000 clones, around 8% occurring once; the ten biggest clones make up 0.44%. The V gene's germline CDR1 is SNHLY and CDR2 FYNNEI. Trimming took 5 bases from V and 9 from J, leaving 17 bases between them. CDR3 length: 14 residues. This sequence joins TRBV2 and TRBJ2-1, with D perhaps TRBD2 (6 bases). The source is a woman between 18 and 29 years old in good health. Sequencing input: central memory CD4+ T cells from blood. The CDR3 sequence is CASSRVGRMIEQFF. CDR3 DNA: TGTGCCAGCAGTCGGGTCGGGAGAATGATTGAGCAGTTCTTC.